The 8 T cell receptor beta chains in this list originate from one sample, sequenced in a study of T-cell memory formation after mild COVID-19. TCRdb ran MiXCR on the 5' RACE reads and lists one entry per CDR3 protein. The sample lists some 120,000 distinct CDR3 sequences, around 15% occurring once. Material: PBMCs or a T cell subset sorted from them (not recorded which). The origin of the receptors is a man between 18 and 29 years old who had mild COVID-19 (a few samples of this study predate the infection). Cell type and time point are not known.

This sequence joins TRBV20-1 and TRBJ2-3, with D perhaps being TRBD1 or TRBD2 (6 bases each). Germline CDR1 is DFQATT and CDR2 is SNEGSKA (reference sequence). With 0 bases removed from V and 5 bases from J, the gap between germline ends came to 12 bases. This CDR3 is built from 14 residues. The CDR3, as DNA: TGCAGTGCTAGAGAAGGGGGGCCCGGAGATACGCAGTATTTT. It yields the protein CSAREGGPGDTQYF.

This clonotype was detected only a few times. This chain links TRBV7-2 with TRBJ2-1; TRBD1 matches at 12 bases. Looked up from germline, CDR1 is SGHTA and CDR2 is FQGNSA. V dropped 4 bases and J dropped 9; count of bases not matched to a gene: 7. The CDR3 is 15 residues long. CDR3 coding DNA: TGTGCCAGCAGCTCGGGACAGGGGGCCATCGGTGAGCAGTTCTTC. This sequence encodes CASSSGQGAIGEQFF.

This clonotype was detected only a few times. This sequence joins TRBV24-1 and TRBJ2-4; 9 bases are shared with TRBD2. Germline-derived CDR1 and CDR2 are KGHDR and SFDVKD. CDR3 length: 16 amino acids. V gave up 3 bases and J gave up 6 bases; unmatched junction bases: 8. This CDR3 is CATSDPRRGGGNIQYF. The CDR3 region has the DNA TGTGCCACCAGTGATCCCCGGCGGGGGGGAGGAAACATTCAGTACTTC.

The rearrangement links TRBV5-6 to TRBJ1-1; D gene ambiguous. Germline V lookup: CDR1 SGHDT, CDR2 YYEEEE. The CDR3 length is 12 residues. V gave up 4 bases and J gave up 11 bases, with 15 bases separating them. In DNA form, the CDR3 reads TGTGCCAGCAGCCTCCGACGGACTCCCGCTTTCTTT. Translating gives CASSLRRTPAFF.

The CDR3 sequence: CASSQESSGGPETQYF. The CDR3 bases are TGTGCCAGCAGCCAAGAATCCAGCGGGGGACCCGAGACCCAGTACTTC. V usage is TRBV4-2 and J usage is TRBJ2-5; 8 nucleotides match TRBD2. V was pared by 0 bases and J by 5 bases, with 8 bases of the junction left unmatched. This CDR3 has 16 amino acids. Germline CDR1 reads LGHNA; CDR2 reads YNFKEQ.

The J gene is TRBJ2-7, the V gene TRBV5-1; D perhaps matches TRBD1 (6 bases). There are 14 residues in the CDR3. Germline values: CDR1 SGHRS, CDR2 YFSETQ. Trimming pared 0 bases from V and 3 bases from J, leaving 10 bases between. The CDR3 DNA reads TGCGCCAGCAGCTTGGCGACAGGTTACTACGAGCAGTACTTC. Its protein product is CASSLATGYYEQYF.

This chain links TRBV18 with TRBJ2-5; 9 nucleotides match TRBD1. The ends lost 3 bases at V and 5 bases at J; junction bases unmatched: 4. The CDR3 has 14 amino acids. Germline CDR1 reads KGHSH; CDR2 reads LQKENI. Here the CDR3 DNA reads TGTGCCAGCTCACCCGGACAGGGGACGGAGACCCAGTACTTC. Its translation: CASSPGQGTETQYF.

This clonotype has more than one count but fewer than ten. J is TRBJ2-5 and V is TRBV5-1; D remains ambiguous. Per the germline V gene, CDR1 is SGHRS and CDR2 is YFSETQ. CDR3 length: 13 amino acids. Between the trimmed V and J ends, which lost 4 bases and 3 bases, there was a span of 10 bases. The CDR3 loop reads CASSRLPEETQYF. CDR3 coding DNA: TGCGCCAGCAGCCGGCTCCCGGAAGAGACCCAGTACTTC.